There are a few counts of the clone carrying this T cell receptor beta chain. The germline V and J ends were trimmed by 5 bases and 3 bases, with 15 bases remaining between them. Germline CDR1 MNHEY, CDR2 SMNVEV (reference sequence). CDR3 length: 15 amino acids. TCRdb recomputed calls from the RT-PCR reads with MiXCR, one row per CDR3 protein. The sample yields hundreds of thousands of distinct CDR3 sequences, 11% to 15% seen once. The chain joins TRBV27 to TRBJ2-3, with a tentative D call TRBD1 (5 bases). The specimen sequenced was memory CD4+ T cells from blood. The sequence came from a female donor in good health, serving as a healthy control. The CDR3 DNA is TGTGCCAGCAGTCCACAGGCTGGATGGACAGATACGCAGTATTTT. Translated, it gives CASSPQAGWTDTQYF.